Shown below are 15 T cell receptor beta chains from a single sample sequenced in a study of T cell responses to AZD1222 COVID-19 vaccine. Clones were read by immunoSEQ multiplex PCR, and TCRdb kept only the in-frame ones, dropping some. The table shows roughly 150,000 clones, with approximately 90% occurring only once. The specimen comprised peripheral blood, sampled 28 days after the second AZD1222 dose. Receptor source: an adult who received the AZD1222 COVID-19 vaccine.

This chain links TRBV27 with TRBJ1-4, with 8 nucleotides matching TRBD1. There are 14 residues in the CDR3. Germline-derived CDR1 and CDR2 are MNHEY and SMNVEV (reference sequence). V lost 5 bases to trimming and J lost 7 bases; unmatched junction nucleotides: 6. The chain's CDR3 is CASSGQGLGEKLFF. The DNA of the CDR3 is TGTGCCAGCAGTGGACAGGGTTTGGGTGAAAAACTGTTTTTT. The full variable domain, in which reference TRBV27 and TRBJ1-4 provide the parts outside the CDR3, is EAQVTQNPRYLITVTGKKLTVTCSQNMNHEYMSWYRQDPGLGLRQIYYSMNVEVTDKGDVPEGYKVSRKEKRNFPLILESPSPNQTSLYFCASSGQGLGEKLFFGSGTQLSVL.

This clone appeared a few times. The V gene is TRBV7-3, the J gene TRBJ2-1, with D tentatively TRBD1 or TRBD2 (5 bases each). Germline V gives CDR1 SGHTA, CDR2 FQGTGA. V was clipped by 5 bases and J by 9 bases, with 23 bases between them. This CDR3 is 16 amino acids long. This CDR3 is CASSPGRTLFGAEQFF. DNA for the CDR3: TGTGCCAGCAGCCCTGGACGGACTCTCTTTGGGGCTGAGCAGTTCTTC.

This clone showed up just once. J is TRBJ1-1 and V is TRBV10-2; 10 bases line up with TRBD1. CDR1 is WSHSY and CDR2 is SAAADI in the germline V gene. The CDR3 contains 13 residues. Trimming at V came to 8 bases and at J to 6 bases, leaving 6 bases not matched to a gene. CDR3 in amino acids: CASRDRGRAEAFF. Written as DNA, the CDR3 is TGCGCCAGCCGGGACAGGGGTCGCGCTGAAGCTTTCTTT.

The chain carries TRBV30 and TRBJ1-6; possible D gene TRBD1, 5 bases. The CDR3 length is 15 residues. CDR1 and CDR2 (germline): GTSNPN, SVGIG (reference sequence). The germline V and J ends were trimmed by 0 bases and 4 bases, with 10 bases remaining between them. CDR3 sequence: CAWSVGPGYNSPLHF. The CDR3 coding sequence is TGTGCCTGGAGTGTAGGGCCAGGGTATAATTCACCCCTCCACTTT. Full variable domain (missing parts from reference TRBV30 and TRBJ1-6): SQTIHQWPATLVQPVGSPLSLECTVEGTSNPNLYWYRQAAGRGLQLLFYSVGIGQISSEVPQNLSASRPQDRQFILSSKKLLLSDSGFYLCAWSVGPGYNSPLHFGNGTRLTVT.

V usage is TRBV24-1 and J usage is TRBJ2-3; D is ambiguous. The CDR3 totals 15 residues. From germline, CDR1 is KGHDR and CDR2 SFDVKD. Trimming pared 10 bases from V and 2 bases from J, leaving 18 bases between. CDR3: CATVLRSPITDTQYF. The CDR3 DNA follows: TGTGCCACGGTACTACGGAGCCCAATCACAGATACGCAGTATTTT.

This chain's CDR3 is CASSFYGTGYGYTF. In DNA, the CDR3 is TGCGCCAGCAGCTTCTACGGTACAGGGTATGGCTACACCTTC. This sequence joins TRBV5-1 and TRBJ1-2, with D maybe TRBD1 (6 bases). Trimming pared 2 bases from V and 5 bases from J, leaving 13 bases between. This CDR3 spans 14 amino acids. Germline V gives CDR1 SGHRS, CDR2 YFSETQ.

V and J are TRBV19 and TRBJ2-3; 11 bases are shared with TRBD2. This CDR3 comprises 15 residues. CDR1 is LNHDA, CDR2 SQIVND, per germline (reference sequence). Trimming at V came to 6 bases and at J to 1 base, leaving 3 bases not matched to a gene. CDR3 sequence: CASRSTSGGTDTQYF. DNA for the CDR3: TGTGCCAGTAGATCGACTAGCGGGGGCACAGATACGCAGTATTTT.

The chain joins TRBV10-1 to TRBJ2-7; the D call may be TRBD1 or TRBD2 (7 bases each). Trimming removed 4 bases at V and 9 bases at J, with 22 bases between. Germline CDR1 WNHNN, CDR2 SYGVQD (reference sequence). This CDR3 spans 15 amino acids. The chain's CDR3 is CASSASGTATPGQYF. In nucleotides, the CDR3 is TGCGCCAGCAGTGCCAGCGGGACAGCAACTCCCGGGCAGTACTTC.

In this sample, this clone turned up once. This rearrangement joins TRBV6-5 to TRBJ1-5; 9 bases are a match to TRBD1. This CDR3 spans 15 amino acids. Germline V lookup: CDR1 MNHEY, CDR2 SVGAGI. J gave up 2 bases and V 4 bases, and 3 bases lay outside the gene matches. In nucleotides, the CDR3 is TGTGCCAGCAGTTCCGGACAGGGGCGCAATCAGCCCCAGCATTTT. Its protein is CASSSGQGRNQPQHF.

In this sample, this clone turned up once. This chain connects TRBV11-3 to TRBJ1-1; D is unclear. CDR1 and CDR2 (germline): SGHNT, YENEEA. The CDR3 has 13 residues. V was pared by 1 base and J by 5 bases, with 8 bases between. CDR3 region: CASSLVYGTEAFF. The CDR3 DNA reads TGTGCCAGCAGCTTAGTGTATGGGACTGAAGCTTTCTTT.

The chain combines TRBV5-5 with TRBJ2-3; TRBD2 matches 7 bases. The CDR3 is 15 amino acids. The V and J ends lost 3 bases and 4 bases, in that order; junction bases with no gene match: 8. The germline V gene has CDR1 SGHKS and CDR2 YYEKEE (reference sequence). The CDR3 DNA follows: TGTGCCAGCAGCTCCCGCGGGGGAGGCGCAGATACGCAGTATTTT. This sequence encodes CASSSRGGGADTQYF.

The J gene is TRBJ2-1, the V gene TRBV11-2; 9 bases line up with TRBD2. The CDR3 runs 16 residues. J gave up 7 bases and V 2 bases, and 9 bases lay outside the gene matches. Germline V gene lookup returns CDR1 SGHAT and CDR2 FQNNGV. CDR3 protein: CASSLRGSGRENEQFF. CDR3 nucleotides: TGTGCCAGCAGCTTAAGGGGTAGCGGGAGAGAAAATGAGCAGTTCTTC.

CDR3 protein: CASSGPSARGMPQHF. The CDR3 DNA follows: TGTGCCAGCAGTGGGCCGTCAGCCCGGGGAATGCCCCAGCATTTT. This rearrangement joins TRBV2 to TRBJ1-5; D not certain. The CDR3 length is 15 residues. Germline values: CDR1 SNHLY, CDR2 FYNNEI. Trimming shortened V by 4 bases and J by 9 bases, and 19 bases separated the two germline ends.

V is TRBV27 and J is TRBJ1-6, with unresolved D. Germline CDR1 reads MNHEY; CDR2 reads SMNVEV (reference sequence). The length of the CDR3 is 13 residues. Trimming pared 3 bases from V and 7 bases from J, leaving 7 bases between. The CDR3 sequence: CASSFGENSPLHF. CDR3 coding DNA: TGTGCCAGCAGTTTCGGGGAGAATTCACCCCTCCACTTT.

This clone has only one observation. The chain employs TRBV5-1 and TRBJ2-7; D possibly corresponds to TRBD2 (6 bases). Between the trimmed V and J ends, which lost 3 bases and 6 bases, there was a span of 16 bases. This CDR3 region has 14 residues. From germline, CDR1 is SGHRS and CDR2 YFSETQ. CDR3 protein: CASSWAGSRIEQYF. CDR3 DNA sequence: TGCGCCAGCAGCTGGGCCGGGAGTAGAATCGAGCAGTACTTC.